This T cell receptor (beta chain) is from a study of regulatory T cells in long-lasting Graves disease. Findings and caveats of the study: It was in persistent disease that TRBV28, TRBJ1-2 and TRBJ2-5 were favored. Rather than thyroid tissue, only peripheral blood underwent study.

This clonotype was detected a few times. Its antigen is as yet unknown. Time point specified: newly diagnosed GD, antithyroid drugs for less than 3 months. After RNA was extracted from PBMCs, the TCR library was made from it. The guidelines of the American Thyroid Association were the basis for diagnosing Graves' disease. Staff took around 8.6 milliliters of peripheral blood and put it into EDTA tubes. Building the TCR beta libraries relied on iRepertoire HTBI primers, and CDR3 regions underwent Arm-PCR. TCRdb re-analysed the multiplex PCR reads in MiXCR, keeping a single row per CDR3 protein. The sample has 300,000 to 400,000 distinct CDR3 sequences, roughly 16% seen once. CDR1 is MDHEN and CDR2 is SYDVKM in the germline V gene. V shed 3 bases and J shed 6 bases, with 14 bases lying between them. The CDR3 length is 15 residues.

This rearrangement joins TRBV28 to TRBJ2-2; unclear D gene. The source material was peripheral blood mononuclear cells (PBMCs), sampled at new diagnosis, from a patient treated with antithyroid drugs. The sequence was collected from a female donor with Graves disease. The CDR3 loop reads CASSLISGLAGELFF. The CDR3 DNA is TGTGCCAGCAGTTTGATCTCAGGATTAGCCGGGGAGCTGTTTTTT.